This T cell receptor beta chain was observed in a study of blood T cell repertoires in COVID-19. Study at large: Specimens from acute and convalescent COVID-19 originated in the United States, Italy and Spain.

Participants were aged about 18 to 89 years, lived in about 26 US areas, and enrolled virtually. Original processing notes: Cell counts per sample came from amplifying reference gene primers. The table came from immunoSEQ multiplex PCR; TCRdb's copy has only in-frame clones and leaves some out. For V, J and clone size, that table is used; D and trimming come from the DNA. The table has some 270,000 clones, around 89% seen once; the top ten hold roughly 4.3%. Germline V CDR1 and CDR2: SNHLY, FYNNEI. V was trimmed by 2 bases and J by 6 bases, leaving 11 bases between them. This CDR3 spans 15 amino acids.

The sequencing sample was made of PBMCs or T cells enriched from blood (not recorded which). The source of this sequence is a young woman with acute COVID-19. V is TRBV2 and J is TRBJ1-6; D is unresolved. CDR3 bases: TGTGCCAGCAGTGAATTAAACGAGGGTAATTCACCCCTCCACTTT. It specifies CASSELNEGNSPLHF.